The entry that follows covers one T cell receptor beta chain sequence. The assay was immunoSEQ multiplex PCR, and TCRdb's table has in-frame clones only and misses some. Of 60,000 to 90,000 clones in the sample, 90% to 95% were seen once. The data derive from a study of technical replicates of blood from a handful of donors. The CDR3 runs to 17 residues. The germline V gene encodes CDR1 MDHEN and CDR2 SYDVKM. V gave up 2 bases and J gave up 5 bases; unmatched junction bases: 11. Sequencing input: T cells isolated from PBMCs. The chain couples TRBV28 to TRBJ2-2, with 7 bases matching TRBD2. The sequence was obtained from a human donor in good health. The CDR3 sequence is CASSLEEGGLSTGELFF. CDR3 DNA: TGTGCCAGCAGTTTAGAGGAGGGAGGGCTAAGTACCGGGGAGCTGTTTTTT.